The TCR beta chain described here comes from a study of beta chain features in type 1 diabetes. Findings and caveats of the study: Patients with Type 1 diabetes showed moderately but significantly shorter TCRB CDR3s in all four CD4+ subsets. Sampled from patients, naive, central memory and Treg TCRB repertoires appeared more similar than those sampled from healthy donors. VDJ junctions sequenced from type 1 diabetes patients showed fewer insertions and more deletions.

The germline V gene has CDR1 SGHVS and CDR2 FNYEAQ. CDR3 length: 15 amino acids. V lost 0 bases and J lost 2; bases outside the gene matches: 2. The authors reverse transcribed all of the isolated RNA, so sequencing captured expressed TCRB transcripts. A few million reads were obtained on average from naive, central memory and regulatory T cell samples. Some clones are missing from TCRdb's copy, which holds only in-frame ones; the method was immunoSEQ multiplex PCR. The sample lists about 350,000 clones, 15% to 20% occurring once. This clone was detected a few times. Its antigen is still unknown. The chain carries TRBV7-6 and TRBJ2-3, with TRBD2 matching 7 bases. This clonotype originated in a woman aged 18-29 years in good health. The material sequenced was naive CD4+ T cells from blood. CDR3 sequence reads: CASSLAGTTTDTQYF. The CDR3 nucleotides read TGTGCCAGCAGCTTAGCGGGGACTACCACAGATACGCAGTATTTT.